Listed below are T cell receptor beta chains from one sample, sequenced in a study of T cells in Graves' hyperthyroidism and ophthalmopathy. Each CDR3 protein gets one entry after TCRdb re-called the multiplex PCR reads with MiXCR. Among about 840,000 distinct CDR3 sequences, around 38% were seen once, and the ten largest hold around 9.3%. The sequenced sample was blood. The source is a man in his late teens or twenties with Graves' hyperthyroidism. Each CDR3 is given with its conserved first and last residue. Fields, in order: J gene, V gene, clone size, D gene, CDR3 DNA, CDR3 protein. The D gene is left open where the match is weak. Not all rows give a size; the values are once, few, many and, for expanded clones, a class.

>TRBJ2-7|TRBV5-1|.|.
TGCGCCAGCAGCTTTAACCCACAAATCAACGAGCAGTACTTC
CASSFNPQINEQYF
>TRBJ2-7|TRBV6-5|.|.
TGTGCCAGCAGTTTACCCCCACACGAGCAGTACTTC
CASSLPPHEQYF
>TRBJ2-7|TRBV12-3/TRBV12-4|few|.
TGTGCCAGCACTACCTTGACAGTAAGTCCCTACGAGCAGTACTTC
CASTTLTVSPYEQYF
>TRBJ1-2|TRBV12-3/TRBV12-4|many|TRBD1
TGTGCCAGCAGAACCGGGACAGGGGAGGACACCTTC
CASRTGTGEDTF
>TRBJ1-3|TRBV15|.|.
TGTGCCACCAGCAGAGGGGCGGCTGGAAACACCATATATTTT
CATSRGAAGNTIYF
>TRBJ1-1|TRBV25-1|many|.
TGTGCCAGTTCCCCCCCGACGGGGGGACAGAACACTGAAGCTTTCTTT
CASSPPTGGQNTEAFF
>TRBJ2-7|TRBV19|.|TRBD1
TGTGCCAGTAGGGACTCCGGGACAGGGCCCTACGAGCAGTACTTC
CASRDSGTGPYEQYF
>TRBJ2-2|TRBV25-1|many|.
TGTGCCAGCAGTGATCGTAGGGCAGGGGGAGGCACCGGGGAGCTGTTTTTT
CASSDRRAGGGTGELFF
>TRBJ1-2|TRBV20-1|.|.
TGCAGTGCTAGGCCGGCGGGGAGCTATGGCTACACCTTC
CSARPAGSYGYTF
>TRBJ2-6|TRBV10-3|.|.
TGTGCCATCAGAGGGACCCTCTCTGGGGCCAACGTCCTGACTTTC
CAIRGTLSGANVLTF
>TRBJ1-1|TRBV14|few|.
TGTGCCAGCAGCCAAGGGGTCCGGAACACTGAAGCTTTCTTT
CASSQGVRNTEAFF
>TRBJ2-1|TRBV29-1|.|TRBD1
TGCAGCGTCGACAGGGCAGTCAATGAGCAGTTCTTC
CSVDRAVNEQFF
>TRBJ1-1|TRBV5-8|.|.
TGTGCCAGCATCCCATTGGGGCAGAGAAACACTGAAGCTTTCTTT
CASIPLGQRNTEAFF
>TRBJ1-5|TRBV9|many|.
TGTGCCAGCAGCGTAGGGCCGACCAGCAATCAGCCCCAGCATTTT
CASSVGPTSNQPQHF
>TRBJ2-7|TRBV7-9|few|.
TGTGCCAGCAGCTTATCTAGCAGGACGGGTTACGAGCAGTACTTC
CASSLSSRTGYEQYF
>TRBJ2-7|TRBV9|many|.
TGTGCCAGCAGCGTAGGTGAGGTCTCCTACGAGCAGTACTTC
CASSVGEVSYEQYF
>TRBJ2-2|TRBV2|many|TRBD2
TGTGCCAGCAGTGAACGTGGGAGGGACACCGGGGAGCTGTTTTTT
CASSERGRDTGELFF
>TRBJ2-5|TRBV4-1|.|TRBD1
TGCGCCAGCAGCCAAGAACAGGGGATTGGGACCCAGTACTTC
CASSQEQGIGTQYF
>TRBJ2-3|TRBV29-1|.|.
TGCAGTGGTCAGGATAGCACAGATACGCAGTATTTT
CSGQDSTDTQYF
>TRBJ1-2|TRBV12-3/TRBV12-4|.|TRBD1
TGTGCCACCGACCGGGCGACAGGGTACAATGGCTACACCTTC
CATDRATGYNGYTF
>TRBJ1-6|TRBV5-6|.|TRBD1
TGTGCCAGCAGCCCCCGGGACAGGGACTCACCCCTCCACTTT
CASSPRDRDSPLHF
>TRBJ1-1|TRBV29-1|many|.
TGCAGCGTTAACTCGAACACTGAAGCTTTCTTT
CSVNSNTEAFF
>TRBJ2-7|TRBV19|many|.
TGTGCCAGTAGCCCTACAGTTTCCTACGAGCAGTACTTC
CASSPTVSYEQYF
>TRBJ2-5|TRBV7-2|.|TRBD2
TGTGCCAGCAGCTATAGCGGGGGGCCACAAGAGACCCAGTACTTC
CASSYSGGPQETQYF
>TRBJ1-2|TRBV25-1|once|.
TGTGCCAGCGTTGCCCTGAGCCCTAACTATGGCTACACCTTC
CASVALSPNYGYTF
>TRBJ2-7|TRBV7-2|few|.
TGTGCCAGCAGCTTACGCCGGGGAGGCGGGACCTACGAGCAGTACTTC
CASSLRRGGGTYEQYF
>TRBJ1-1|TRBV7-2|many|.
TGTGCCAGCAGCTTAGCTGTAACTAGACAGAACACTGAAGCTTTCTTT
CASSLAVTRQNTEAFF
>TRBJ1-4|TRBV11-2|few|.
TGTGCCAGCAGCTTAGATCCGGCGCCGGTGCTTGGTGAAAAACTGTTTTTT
CASSLDPAPVLGEKLFF
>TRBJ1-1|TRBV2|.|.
TGTGCCAGCAGTGCTGAGAGGAGAGTGAACACTGAAGCTTTCTTT
CASSAERRVNTEAFF
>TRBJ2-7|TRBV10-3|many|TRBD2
TGTGCCATCAGCAGCGGGGGGGGCTCCTACGAGCAGTACTTC
CAISSGGGSYEQYF
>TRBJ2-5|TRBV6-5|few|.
TGTGCCAGCAGTCCGACACCCTACGGAGAGACCCAGTACTTC
CASSPTPYGETQYF
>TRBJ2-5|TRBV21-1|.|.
TGTGCCAGCAGCAGAGGGGAGGCTAGCGGGAGCCAGACCCAGTACTTC
CASSRGEASGSQTQYF
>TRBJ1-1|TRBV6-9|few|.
TGTGCCTGGTGTGGGGCAGAGAACACTGAAGCTTTCTTT
CAWCGAENTEAFF
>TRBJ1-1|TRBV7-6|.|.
TGTGCCAGCACATTAGAGGAGACGGCTACTGAAGCTTTCTTT
CASTLEETATEAFF
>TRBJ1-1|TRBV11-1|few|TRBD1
TGTGCCAGCAGCCAAAGTGCAGGGGGGTTCACTGAAGCTTTCTTT
CASSQSAGGFTEAFF
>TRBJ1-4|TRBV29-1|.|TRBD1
TGCAGCGTTGAGGGTCCACAGGGGGCGAATGAAAAACTGTTTTTT
CSVEGPQGANEKLFF
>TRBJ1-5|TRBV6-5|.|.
TGTGCCAGCAGTTACGAGGGGGGGAGTCAGCCCCAGCATTTT
CASSYEGGSQPQHF
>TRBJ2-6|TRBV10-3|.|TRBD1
TGTGCCAGCAGAGGACGGACAGGGGGAATCTCTGGGGCCAACGTCCTGACTTTC
CASRGRTGGISGANVLTF
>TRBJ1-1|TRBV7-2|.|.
TGTGCCAGCAGCCCCCTAGGGCCCTTAAACACTGAAGCTTTCTTT
CASSPLGPLNTEAFF
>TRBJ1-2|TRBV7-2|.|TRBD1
TGTGCCAGCAGCTTAGTGTGGGGACAGAGCTATGGCTACACCTTC
CASSLVWGQSYGYTF
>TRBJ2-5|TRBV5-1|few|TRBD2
TGCGCCAGCAGCCTCTATGGACTAGACGAAGAGACCCAGTACTTC
CASSLYGLDEETQYF
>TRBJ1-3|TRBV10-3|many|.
TGTGCCATCAGTGCCGGGTCCGGAAACACCATATATTTT
CAISAGSGNTIYF